In its sample, the clone carrying this T cell receptor beta chain ranks as medium-sized. Its antigen is undetermined. In TCRdb, the multiplex PCR reads were re-called with MiXCR into one record per CDR3 protein. The sample includes roughly 8,300 distinct CDR3 sequences, 35% to 55% of them seen just once. In germline, CDR1 is DFQATT, CDR2 SNEGSKA (reference sequence). Trimming removed 4 bases from V and 7 bases from J; junction bases left unmatched: 7. The CDR3 sequence is 15 residues long. The sample comes from a study of breast tumors, draining lymph nodes, adjacent tissues. Study observations and caveats: The lymph node origin of tumor T cells was framed as consistent with a hypothesis, not demonstrated. Tumor and nontumor repertoires were significantly more similar in luminal-like than in basal-like breast cancer.

The material sequenced was tumor-adjacent breast tissue. The clonotype was recovered from a female donor with breast cancer. Some clones in this sample may be carry-over from other donors' samples. The chain is built from TRBV20-1 and TRBJ2-2, with 12 bases matching TRBD1. This chain's CDR3 is CSATGTGGAIGELFF. DNA of the CDR3: TGCAGTGCTACGGGGACAGGGGGCGCGATCGGGGAGCTGTTTTTT.